Described below is a single T cell receptor (beta chain) sequence and its context. Trimming left V 1 base short and J 4 bases short, with 11 bases between. The CDR3 has 15 amino acids. Germline lookup yields CDR1 SGHVS and CDR2 FQNEAQ. This sample stems from a study of T cell changes during pregnancy in multiple sclerosis. The protocol was immunoSEQ multiplex PCR, while the TCRdb copy is restricted to in-frame clones and leaves out a portion. Among around 130,000 clones listed, 90% to 96% were seen once. The material was peripheral blood, obtained after pregnancy. This TCR was sampled from a female donor with multiple sclerosis, enrolled in a pregnancy study. J is TRBJ2-1 and V is TRBV7-8, with TRBD2 as a possible D gene (5 bases). DNA for the CDR3: TGTGCCAGCAGCTTAGGCCTAGCTGGTTACAATGAGCAGTTCTTC. Translating gives CASSLGLAGYNEQFF.